This TCR beta chain is from a study of beta chain features in type 1 diabetes. Study observations and caveats: The study left unresolved whether HLA type influences TCRB rearrangement.

To note about this clone: Its antigen is not identified.

Sorting with CD45RO/CCR7/CD25/CD127/CD95/CD27 yielded naive, central memory, regulatory and stem-like memory CD4+ cells. V lost 6 bases and J 2 bases, leaving 11 bases between the germline ends. This CDR3 comprises 13 residues. Germline lookup yields CDR1 PRHDT and CDR2 FYEKMQ (reference sequence). Reverse transcribing all isolated RNA meant expressed TCRB transcripts were sequenced. Assay: immunoSEQ multiplex PCR; the TCRdb copy retains only in-frame clones and omits some. Counted here are hundreds of thousands of clones, roughly 30% occurring once; the ten biggest clones make up almost 0.065%. The sample was naive CD4+ T cells from blood. V gene TRBV13 combines with J gene TRBJ2-7; D is unresolved. The sequence was obtained from a man aged 18 to 29 in good health. The CDR3 DNA reads TGTGCCAGCAGACCCCGGCAGGCCTACGAGCAGTACTTC. Translation gives CASRPRQAYEQYF.